This T cell receptor (beta chain) is from a study of T cell clonotyping in hematopoietic cell transplantation. Study-wide findings and caveats: Graft donor and pretransplant recipient Inverse Simpson Index values predicted broader posttransplant TCR diversity. After transplant, recipient diversity fell while pathologically expanded clonotypes grew through day 180.

To note about this clone: Its antigen remains unknown.

Trimming removed 7 bases from V and 3 bases from J, with 10 bases in between. The CDR3 runs 13 residues. Germline V CDR1 and CDR2: LNHDA, SQIVND (reference sequence). Samples: about 28 days before transplant, then days 30, 100 and 180 after. Measured with immunoSEQ multiplex PCR; TCRdb has only the in-frame clones, and not every one. The sample has about 6,800 clones, 95% to 99% seen once. The specimen comprised PBMCs, sampled 30 days after allogeneic stem cell transplant. This sequence was found in a male patient aged 55 to 69 who had an allogeneic stem cell transplant from a related donor, so the T cells may come from the graft donor. Some clones in this sample may be carry-over from other donors' samples. The chain combines TRBV19 with TRBJ1-5; no firm D call. The DNA of the CDR3 is TGTGCCAGTACACCCACCCACAATCAGCCCCAGCATTTT. This sequence encodes CASTPTHNQPQHF.